This T cell receptor (beta chain) was sequenced in a study of identical twins. V was pared by 6 bases and J by 5 bases, with 15 bases of the junction left unmatched. Germline CDR1 reads MNHEY; CDR2 reads SVGEGT. The CDR3 has 17 amino acids. Via MiXCR, TCRdb re-called the 5' RACE reads, giving one row per CDR3 protein. The repertoire holds around 200,000 distinct CDR3 sequences, with less than 9.5% as singletons. This clonotype showed up just a few times. Material: memory (CD45RO+) T cells sorted from blood. The receptor was isolated from a woman aged 18-29 years in good health. The V gene is TRBV6-2 or TRBV6-3, the J gene TRBJ2-1; 8 bases are a match to TRBD2. The CDR3 spells CASRDPPGAGANNEQFF. In DNA form, the CDR3 reads TGTGCCAGCAGAGACCCCCCGGGAGCGGGAGCAAACAATGAGCAGTTCTTC.